This TCR beta chain was sequenced for a study of control samples from healthy donors and cancer patients (dated by TCRdb to 2018 to 2021). Taken from the germline V gene, the CDR1 and CDR2 loops are SGHDT and YYEEEE. V is pared back by 0 bases and J by 0 bases, with 6 bases lying between the germline termini. The cysteine opens and the phenylalanine closes a CDR3 of 14 amino acids. Left in the record is the CDR3 DNA by itself, 42 bases read in frame from the first base. The library was produced with the immunoSEQ multiplex PCR assay. Sourced from immuneACCESS, this table was stored by TCRdb with only in-frame sequences that have V and J called. A share of the clones is absent; for the studies checked, an unresolved V gene accounts for under half, and the remainder has no known explanation. This sample holds approximately 86,000 clones; around nine tenths were observed only once. The ten largest clones represent 21% of the sample.

A remark on this clone: Its antigen has not been determined. No much larger clone exists at a distance of one base, and base qualities are not known.

Sequenced: blood. Recombination linked TRBV5-6 to TRBJ1-1, with no reliable assignment of the D segment. The TCR was taken from a man aged 25 to 45 in good health. The DNA sequence is given as TGTGCCAGCAGCTTGGAAGCGGTGAACACTGAAGCTTTCTTT. Its protein product is CASSLEAVNTEAFF.